This T cell receptor beta chain is from a study of OX40 agonist ivuxolimab in advanced cancers. V dropped 1 base and J dropped 0 bases, with 18 bases sitting between them. Germline V gene lookup returns CDR1 SGHNT and CDR2 YENEEA. The CDR3 spans 18 residues. Whole-study results and caveats: On average, CD8+ T cells had more expanded clones than CD4+.

Blood got drawn at baseline, again on cycle 4 day 1, and then on cycle 7 day 1. A remark on this clone: Its antigen remains unknown.

Sequencing used immunoSEQ multiplex PCR; TCRdb keeps in-frame clones, though not all of them. The sample gives 70,000 to 80,000 clones, about 93% of which show up once; less than 20% is in the top ten. The source of this sequence is an adult with an advanced solid tumor such as melanoma, head and neck, liver or kidney cancer. This specimen was CD4+ or CD8+ T cells sorted from blood, taken in a trial of the OX40 agonist ivuxolimab. This sequence joins TRBV11-3 and TRBJ1-1; possibly TRBD1 for D (5 bases). The chain's CDR3 is CASSLGRGNGTMNTEAFF. The CDR3 DNA is TGTGCCAGCAGCTTAGGCCGGGGGAACGGTACCATGAACACTGAAGCTTTCTTT.